The rows below give T cell receptor beta chains drawn from one sample of a study of control samples from healthy donors and cancer patients. The protocol was immunoSEQ multiplex PCR, while the TCRdb copy is restricted to in-frame clones and leaves out a portion. The repertoire consists of approximately 160,000 clones, with 90% to 95% occurring once and the leading ten covering less than 0.75%. Sequences were obtained from blood. These receptors came from a woman aged 25 to 39 in good health. CDR3s include the opening cysteine and the closing phenylalanine or tryptophan. The D gene is left open where the match is weak. Expanded clones get a size class; other rows say once, few or many, or leave the size out.

TRBD2	TRBV7-2	NA	TRBJ2-2	CASKGLAGGWNGWTGELFF	TGTGCCAGCAAGGGACTAGCGGGAGGATGGAATGGTTGGACCGGGGAGCTGTTTTTT
NA	TRBV7-9	NA	TRBJ2-1	CASRESSYNEQFF	TGTGCCAGCAGGGAGAGCTCCTACAATGAGCAGTTCTTC
NA	TRBV5-1	NA	TRBJ2-4	CASSIGGDKNIQYF	TGCGCCAGCAGCATAGGGGGGGATAAAAACATTCAGTACTTC
NA	TRBV4-1	NA	TRBJ2-3	CASSQPVLTTDTQYF	TGCGCCAGCAGCCAACCGGTCCTCACCACAGATACGCAGTATTTT
NA	TRBV18	NA	TRBJ2-3	CASSPLLEDTQYF	TGTGCCAGCTCACCACTTTTGGAAGATACGCAGTATTTT
NA	TRBV30	NA	TRBJ2-3	CAWSHTPSTDTQYF	TGTGCCTGGAGCCACACCCCCAGCACAGATACGCAGTATTTT
TRBD2	TRBV14	NA	TRBJ2-1	CASSYRLAGSSDEQFF	TGTGCCAGCAGCTATAGACTAGCGGGGAGTAGTGATGAGCAGTTCTTC
TRBD2	TRBV5-4	NA	TRBJ2-2	CASSFLNSGRTGELFF	TGTGCCAGCAGCTTCTTAAATAGCGGGAGGACCGGGGAGCTGTTTTTT
TRBD2	TRBV7-8	NA	TRBJ2-2	CASRSTSGVTGELFF	TGTGCCAGCAGATCTACTAGCGGCGTCACCGGGGAGCTGTTTTTT
TRBD2	TRBV5-1	NA	TRBJ2-2	CASSSGLAGVSTGELFF	TGCGCCAGCAGCTCAGGACTAGCGGGAGTGAGCACCGGGGAGCTGTTTTTT
TRBD1	TRBV28	NA	TRBJ1-5	CATRQGVQPQHF	TGTGCCACCCGACAGGGGGTGCAGCCCCAGCATTTT
TRBD2	TRBV18	NA	TRBJ2-3	CASSPRTSGKDTQYF	TGTGCCAGCTCACCCCGGACTAGCGGGAAGGATACGCAGTATTTT
NA	TRBV28	NA	TRBJ2-7	CASSPLYSADEQYF	TGTGCCAGCAGCCCTCTCTATAGCGCCGACGAGCAGTACTTC
NA	TRBV7-9	NA	TRBJ1-6	CATGRGYNSPLHF	TGTGCCACTGGACGGGGCTATAATTCACCCCTCCACTTT
NA	TRBV5-1	NA	TRBJ1-4	CASSLGPRPTPTNEKLFF	TGCGCCAGCAGCTTGGGCCCCCGCCCGACCCCAACTAATGAAAAACTGTTTTTT
TRBD2	TRBV7-9	NA	TRBJ2-1	CASSSPRTSGIGSYNEQFF	TGTGCCAGCAGCTCGCCCAGGACTAGCGGGATAGGGTCCTACAATGAGCAGTTCTTC
NA	TRBV7-2	NA	TRBJ1-2	CASSWDPGQGYTF	TGTGCCAGCAGCTGGGACCCAGGACAGGGCTACACCTTC
NA	TRBV7-3	NA	TRBJ2-2	CASSLQGNTGELFF	TGTGCCAGCAGCCTACAGGGGAACACCGGGGAGCTGTTTTTT
NA	TRBV15	NA	TRBJ2-7	CATSRDRRDGTYEQYF	TGTGCCACCAGCAGAGATCGCCGGGACGGCACCTACGAGCAGTACTTC
TRBD1	TRBV28	NA	TRBJ2-5	CASTDRGLQETQYF	TGTGCCAGCACCGACAGGGGCTTACAAGAGACCCAGTACTTC
NA	TRBV19	NA	TRBJ1-2	CASSGVVGDGYTF	TGTGCCAGTAGTGGAGTGGTGGGAGATGGCTACACCTTC
NA	TRBV5-4	NA	TRBJ2-1	CASSLDQANGQFF	TGTGCCAGCAGCTTGGATCAGGCAAATGGGCAGTTCTTC
NA	TRBV5-1	NA	TRBJ2-7	CASSLAPRSSYEQYF	TGCGCCAGCAGCTTGGCGCCCAGGTCGTCCTACGAGCAGTACTTC
NA	TRBV25-1	NA	TRBJ1-5	CASSERNGQPQHF	TGTGCCAGCAGTGAGCGGAATGGACAGCCCCAGCATTTT
NA	TRBV5-1	NA	TRBJ1-5	CASSSDGGGNQPQHF	TGCGCCAGCAGCTCGGACGGGGGGGGCAATCAGCCCCAGCATTTT
NA	TRBV10-3	NA	TRBJ1-3	CAISGQGSSGNTIYF	TGTGCCATCAGTGGTCAGGGGAGCTCTGGAAACACCATATATTTT
NA	TRBV5-5	NA	TRBJ2-3	CASSLIIVGYTQYF	TGTGCCAGCAGCTTGATCATTGTGGGCTATACGCAGTATTTT
NA	TRBV10-3	NA	TRBJ1-1	CAISEPRHPNTEAFF	TGTGCCATCAGTGAGCCCCGACACCCGAACACTGAAGCTTTCTTT
TRBD2	TRBV20-1	NA	TRBJ2-1	CSASMREGRNEQFF	TGCAGTGCTAGTATGCGGGAGGGCCGCAATGAGCAGTTCTTC
TRBD2	TRBV3-1/TRBV3-2	NA	TRBJ2-5	CASSQEASGIGQQETQYF	TGTGCCAGCAGCCAAGAGGCTAGCGGGATTGGGCAACAAGAGACCCAGTACTTC
TRBD2	TRBV4-3	NA	TRBJ2-2	CASSQVIAGRQNTGELFF	TGCGCCAGCAGCCAAGTAATAGCGGGACGTCAGAACACCGGGGAGCTGTTTTTT
TRBD2	TRBV28	NA	TRBJ2-1	CASSPTSGSYNEQFF	TGTGCCAGCAGTCCTACTAGCGGGAGTTACAATGAGCAGTTCTTC
TRBD1	TRBV2	NA	TRBJ1-4	CASTRYRGGDEKLFF	TGTGCCAGCACACGTTACAGGGGCGGTGACGAAAAACTGTTTTTT
NA	TRBV3-1/TRBV3-2	NA	TRBJ1-6	CASSQAVRDNSPLHF	TGTGCCAGCAGCCAAGCGGTCAGGGATAATTCACCCCTCCACTTT
NA	TRBV10-3	NA	TRBJ2-2	CAISKAVDTGELFF	TGTGCCATCAGTAAAGCAGTAGACACCGGGGAGCTGTTTTTT
NA	TRBV6-2/TRBV6-3	NA	TRBJ2-7	CASSPGGEQYF	TGTGCCAGCAGTCCCGGGGGTGAGCAGTACTTC
NA	TRBV6-1	once	TRBJ1-6	CASSEEEVGSLHF	TGTGCCAGCAGTGAAGAGGAGGTCGGGTCCCTCCACTTT
NA	TRBV29-1	NA	TRBJ1-2	CSVAPGRGGYGYTF	TGCAGCGTAGCCCCAGGGAGGGGAGGGTATGGCTACACCTTC
NA	TRBV25-1	NA	TRBJ2-1	CASKGDEQFF	TGTGCCAGCAAGGGGGATGAGCAGTTCTTC
NA	TRBV12-3/TRBV12-4	NA	TRBJ2-7	CASRSPGSEQYF	TGTGCCAGCAGGAGTCCAGGGAGCGAGCAGTACTTC
NA	TRBV21-1	NA	TRBJ2-3	CASSCPGLASTTDTQYF	TGTGCCAGCAGTTGCCCGGGACTAGCGAGCACCACAGATACGCAGTATTTT
NA	TRBV5-5	NA	TRBJ2-4	CASSLGGSLAKNIQYF	TGTGCCAGCAGCTTGGGTGGGAGTCTAGCCAAAAACATTCAGTACTTC
NA	TRBV7-3	NA	TRBJ2-1	CASSLLPAGYNEQFF	TGTGCCAGCAGCTTACTGCCAGCGGGCTACAATGAGCAGTTCTTC
TRBD2	TRBV4-1	NA	TRBJ2-1	CASSQASGRVYNEQFF	TGCGCCAGCAGCCAGGCTAGCGGGAGGGTTTACAATGAGCAGTTCTTC
NA	TRBV12-3/TRBV12-4	NA	TRBJ1-1	CASRRLGETEAFF	TGTGCCAGCAGACGATTGGGGGAAACTGAAGCTTTCTTT
NA	TRBV28	once	TRBJ2-7	CASSPTGVQEQYF	TGTGCCAGCAGTCCCACGGGGGTCCAGGAGCAGTACTTC
TRBD1	TRBV13	NA	TRBJ1-1	CASSKGQAPEAFF	TGTGCCAGCAGCAAGGGACAGGCCCCTGAAGCTTTCTTT
NA	TRBV6-1	NA	TRBJ1-5	CASSERDGSNQPQHF	TGTGCCAGCAGTGAGAGGGACGGGAGCAATCAGCCCCAGCATTTT
NA	TRBV5-1	NA	TRBJ2-1	CASSLEGPGGTNEQFF	TGCGCCAGCAGCTTGGAAGGCCCTGGAGGGACCAATGAGCAGTTCTTC
NA	TRBV30	NA	TRBJ1-3	CALRSAPGNTIYF	TGTGCCTTACGCTCGGCCCCTGGAAACACCATATATTTT
NA	TRBV11-2	NA	TRBJ1-5	CASSLAGTNQPQHF	TGTGCCAGCAGCTTAGCGGGGACCAATCAGCCCCAGCATTTT